In its sample, the clone carrying this TCR beta chain was seen once. Sequencing was performed with immunoSEQ multiplex PCR; in TCRdb, only in-frame clones are kept and a portion is missing. The sample holds a few hundred thousand clones; 80% to 95% are singletons and the top ten take about 0.83%. Ages ranged from about 18 to 90 years, with residence in around 24 US areas. This CDR3 comprises 14 residues. Looked up from germline, CDR1 is SGDLS and CDR2 is YYNGEE. J gave up 2 bases and V 2 bases, and 3 bases lay outside the gene matches. This entry belongs to a study of blood T cell repertoires in COVID-19. The overall study: Samples of COVID-19 (acute and convalescent) were obtained from the United States, Italy and Spain. T cells, B-cell-depleted T cells, or PBMCs provided the cDNA or gDNA that served as material.

This clonotype originated in a woman aged 40-49 years who had been exposed to COVID-19. The sequencing input was PBMCs or T cells enriched from blood (not recorded which). The chain carries TRBV9 and TRBJ1-1; 7 bases are shared with TRBD1. The CDR3 region has the DNA TGTGCCAGCAGCGTCGGGGACAGCAACACTGAAGCTTTCTTT. Translation: CASSVGDSNTEAFF.